This TCR beta chain emerged from a study of long-term antiretroviral therapy in people with HIV. They ran version v3.0 of the immunoSEQ assay at survey level. Generated by immunoSEQ multiplex PCR, the TCRdb table keeps only in-frame clones and is missing some. Seen here are fewer than 30,000 clones, approximately 86% observed once, and the top ten hold 5.3%. CDR3 length equals 13 residues. Per the germline V gene, CDR1 is SGHRS and CDR2 is YFSETQ. Trimming left V 0 bases short and J 3 bases short, with 7 bases between. This clone was counted a single time. The TCR sequence derives from a man under 40 with HIV. Sequenced material: unsorted PBMCs, taken around 4.6 years after starting antiretroviral therapy. This chain uses TRBV5-1 with TRBJ2-7; unclear D gene. The CDR3: CASSLGQDYEQYF. The CDR3 bases are TGCGCCAGCAGCTTGGGGCAAGACTACGAGCAGTACTTC. Drawing the rest from reference TRBV5-1 and TRBJ2-7, the complete variable domain is KAGVTQTPRYLIKTRGQQVTLSCSPISGHRSVSWYQQTPGQGLQFLFEYFSETQRNKGNFPGRFSGRQFSNSRSEMNVSTLELGDSALYLCASSLGQDYEQYFGPGTRLTVT.